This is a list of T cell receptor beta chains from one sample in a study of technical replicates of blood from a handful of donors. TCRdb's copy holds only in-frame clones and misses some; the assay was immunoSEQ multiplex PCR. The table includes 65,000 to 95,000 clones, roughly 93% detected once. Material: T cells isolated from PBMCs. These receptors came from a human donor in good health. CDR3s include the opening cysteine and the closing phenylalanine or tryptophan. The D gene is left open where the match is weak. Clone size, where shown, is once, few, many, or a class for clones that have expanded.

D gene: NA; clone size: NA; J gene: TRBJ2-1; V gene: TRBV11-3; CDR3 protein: CASSLGTEQYNEQFF; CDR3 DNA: TGTGCCAGCAGCTTAGGGACAGAACAGTACAATGAGCAGTTCTTC
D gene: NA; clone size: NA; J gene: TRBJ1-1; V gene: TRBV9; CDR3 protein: CASSVAGGPDTEAFF; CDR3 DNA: TGTGCCAGCAGCGTAGCGGGGGGACCTGACACTGAAGCTTTCTTT
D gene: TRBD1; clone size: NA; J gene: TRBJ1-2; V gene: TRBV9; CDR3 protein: CASSVEGAGYGYTF; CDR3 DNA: TGTGCCAGCAGCGTAGAGGGGGCAGGCTATGGCTACACCTTC
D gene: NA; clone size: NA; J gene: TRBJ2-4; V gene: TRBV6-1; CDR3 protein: CASSENPPYGSF; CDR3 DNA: TGTGCCAGCAGTGAAAACCCCCCTTACGGGAGCTTC
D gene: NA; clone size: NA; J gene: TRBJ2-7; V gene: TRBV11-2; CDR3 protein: CASSRTDPSYEQYF; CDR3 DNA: TGTGCCAGCAGCCGGACAGATCCCTCCTACGAGCAGTACTTC
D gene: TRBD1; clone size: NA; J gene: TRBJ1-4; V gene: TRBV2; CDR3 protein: CASRGQGNEKLFF; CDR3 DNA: TGTGCCAGCAGGGGACAGGGAAATGAAAAACTGTTTTTT
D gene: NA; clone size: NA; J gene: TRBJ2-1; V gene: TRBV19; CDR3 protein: CASSIDTVAASSYNEQFF; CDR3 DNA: TGTGCCAGTAGTATAGATACGGTAGCGGCGAGCTCCTACAATGAGCAGTTCTTC
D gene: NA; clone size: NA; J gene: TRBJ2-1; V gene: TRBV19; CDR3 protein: CASSATRLEQFF; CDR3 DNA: TGTGCCAGTAGTGCGACTAGACTAGAGCAGTTCTTC
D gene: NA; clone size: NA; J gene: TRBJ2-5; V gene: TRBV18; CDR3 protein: CASSPRAGAQETQYF; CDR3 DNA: TGTGCCAGCTCACCCCGGGCTGGGGCTCAAGAGACCCAGTACTTC
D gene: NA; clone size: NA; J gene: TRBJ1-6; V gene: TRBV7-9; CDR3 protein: CASSLSRAVDSPLHF; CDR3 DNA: TGTGCCAGCAGCTTAAGCAGGGCGGTGGATTCACCCCTCCACTTT
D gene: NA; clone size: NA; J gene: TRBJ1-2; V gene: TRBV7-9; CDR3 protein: CASSLGLVNYGYTF; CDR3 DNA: TGTGCCAGCAGCTTAGGGCTGGTTAACTATGGCTACACCTTC
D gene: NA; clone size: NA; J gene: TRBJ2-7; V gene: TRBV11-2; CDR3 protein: CASSLALEYEQYF; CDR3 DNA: TGTGCCAGCAGCTTAGCGTTAGAATACGAGCAGTACTTC
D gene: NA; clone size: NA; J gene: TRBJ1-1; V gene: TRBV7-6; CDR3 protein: CASSFREVPTEAFF; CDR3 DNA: TGTGCCAGCAGCTTCAGGGAAGTGCCCACTGAAGCTTTCTTT
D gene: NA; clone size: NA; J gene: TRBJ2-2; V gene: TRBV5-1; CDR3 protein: CASSLGGDPRTGELFF; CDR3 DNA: TGCGCCAGCAGCTTGGGGGGGGACCCCCGCACCGGGGAGCTGTTTTTT
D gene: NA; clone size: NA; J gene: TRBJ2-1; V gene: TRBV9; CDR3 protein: CASSQGIPSNEQFF; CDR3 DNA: TGTGCCAGCAGCCAGGGGATCCCTAGCAATGAGCAGTTCTTC
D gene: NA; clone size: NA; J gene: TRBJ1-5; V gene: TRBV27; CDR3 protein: CASGRANQPQHF; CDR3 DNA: TGTGCCAGCGGCAGGGCAAATCAGCCCCAGCATTTT
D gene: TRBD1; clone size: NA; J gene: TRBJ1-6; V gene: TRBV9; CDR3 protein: CASSPELMTGGNSPLHF; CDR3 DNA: TGTGCCAGCAGCCCCGAACTCATGACAGGGGGCAATTCACCCCTCCACTTT
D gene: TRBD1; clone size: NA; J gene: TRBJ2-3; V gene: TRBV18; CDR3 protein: CASSRDSLGTTDTQYF; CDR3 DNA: TGTGCCAGCTCCCGGGACAGCCTTGGGACCACAGATACGCAGTATTTT
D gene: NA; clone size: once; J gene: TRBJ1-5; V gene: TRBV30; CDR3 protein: CAWSVQTHQPQHF; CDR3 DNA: TGTGCCTGGAGTGTTCAAACACATCAGCCCCAGCATTTT
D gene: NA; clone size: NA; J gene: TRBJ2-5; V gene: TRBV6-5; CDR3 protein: CASSYSWVAAQETQYF; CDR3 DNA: TGTGCCAGCAGTTACTCCTGGGTAGCGGCCCAAGAGACCCAGTACTTC
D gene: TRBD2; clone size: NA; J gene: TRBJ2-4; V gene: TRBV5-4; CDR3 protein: CASSQPGLAGGEAKNIQYF; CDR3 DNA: TGTGCCAGCAGCCAGCCCGGTTTAGCGGGAGGGGAAGCCAAAAACATTCAGTACTTC
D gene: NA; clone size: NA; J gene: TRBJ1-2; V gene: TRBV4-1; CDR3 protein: CASSPTGSGDYGYTF; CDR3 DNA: TGCGCCAGCAGCCCCACGGGGAGCGGTGACTATGGCTACACCTTC
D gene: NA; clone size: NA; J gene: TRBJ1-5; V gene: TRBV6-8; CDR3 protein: CASSVRRASNQPQHF; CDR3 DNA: TGTGCCAGCAGTGTTCGCAGGGCGAGCAATCAGCCCCAGCATTTT
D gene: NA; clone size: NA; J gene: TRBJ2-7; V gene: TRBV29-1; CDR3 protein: CSVESPRTLREQYF; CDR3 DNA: TGCAGCGTTGAATCCCCACGTACCCTGAGGGAGCAGTACTTC
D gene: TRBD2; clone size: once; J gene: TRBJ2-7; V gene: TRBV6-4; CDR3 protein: CASSQGSGGAYEQYF; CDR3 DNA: TGTGCCAGCAGCCAGGGCTCGGGAGGAGCATACGAGCAGTACTTC
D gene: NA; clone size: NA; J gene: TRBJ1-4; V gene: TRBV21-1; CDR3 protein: CASSTQKTGAPRGKLFF; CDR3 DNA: TGTGCCAGCAGCACCCAGAAAACAGGGGCCCCTAGAGGAAAACTGTTTTTT
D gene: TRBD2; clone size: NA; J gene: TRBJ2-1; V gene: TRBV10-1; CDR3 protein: CASSDSILADYNEQFF; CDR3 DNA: TGCGCCAGCAGTGACTCGATACTAGCGGATTACAATGAGCAGTTCTTC
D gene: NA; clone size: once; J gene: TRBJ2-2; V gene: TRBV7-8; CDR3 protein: CASSLSRLYTGELFF; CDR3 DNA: TGTGCCAGCAGCTTATCCCGACTCTACACCGGGGAGCTGTTTTTT
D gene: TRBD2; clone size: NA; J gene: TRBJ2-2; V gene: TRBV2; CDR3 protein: CASSVTSGTNTGELFF; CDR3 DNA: TGTGCCAGCAGTGTGACTAGCGGGACGAACACCGGGGAGCTGTTTTTT
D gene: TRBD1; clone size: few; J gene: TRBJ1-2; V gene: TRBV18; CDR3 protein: CASSSTGTGIDGYTF; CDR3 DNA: TGTGCCAGCTCATCCACCGGGACAGGTATAGATGGCTACACCTTC
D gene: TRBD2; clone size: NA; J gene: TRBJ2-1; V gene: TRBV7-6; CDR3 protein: CASSSRLASNEQFF; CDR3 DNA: TGTGCCAGCAGCTCCCGACTAGCTTCGAATGAGCAGTTCTTC
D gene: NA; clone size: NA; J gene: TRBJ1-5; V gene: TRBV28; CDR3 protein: CASRGAAYYRLNQPQHF; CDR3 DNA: TGTGCCAGCAGAGGGGCAGCCTATTATCGCCTAAATCAGCCCCAGCATTTT
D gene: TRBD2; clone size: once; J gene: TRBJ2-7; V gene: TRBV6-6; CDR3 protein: CASSAGGAEQYF; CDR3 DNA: TGTGCCAGCAGTGCGGGGGGGGCCGAGCAGTACTTC
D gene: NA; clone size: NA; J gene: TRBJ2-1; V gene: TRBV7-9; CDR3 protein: CASSLDFDEQFF; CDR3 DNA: TGTGCCAGCAGCTTAGACTTCGATGAGCAGTTCTTC
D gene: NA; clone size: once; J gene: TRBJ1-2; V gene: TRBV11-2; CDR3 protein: CASSLLGDYGYTF; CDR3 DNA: TGTGCCAGCAGCTTACTCGGGGACTATGGCTACACCTTC
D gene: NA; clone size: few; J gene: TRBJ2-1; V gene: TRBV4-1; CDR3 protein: CASSPHAGAPYNEQFF; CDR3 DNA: TGCGCCAGCAGCCCCCACGCAGGGGCCCCCTACAATGAGCAGTTCTTC
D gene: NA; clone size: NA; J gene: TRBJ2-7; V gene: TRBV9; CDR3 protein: CASSVEADSYEQYF; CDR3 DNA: TGTGCCAGCAGCGTAGAAGCGGACTCCTACGAGCAGTACTTC
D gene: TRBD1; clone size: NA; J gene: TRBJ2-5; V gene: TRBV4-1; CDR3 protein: CASSPRQGLETQYF; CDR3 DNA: TGCGCCAGCAGCCCGAGACAGGGCCTGGAGACCCAGTACTTC
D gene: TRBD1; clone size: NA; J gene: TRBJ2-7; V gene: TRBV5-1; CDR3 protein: CASSRTGEGYEQYF; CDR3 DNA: TGCGCCAGCAGCCGGACAGGGGAAGGCTACGAGCAGTACTTC
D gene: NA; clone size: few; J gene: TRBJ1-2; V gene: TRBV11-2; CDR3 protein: CASSLAEVGRRGYTF; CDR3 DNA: TGTGCCAGCAGCTTAGCTGAGGTTGGCAGGAGGGGCTACACCTTC
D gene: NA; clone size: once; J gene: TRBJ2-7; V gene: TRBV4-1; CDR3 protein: CASSQGGGSLYEQYF; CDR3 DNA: TGCGCCAGCAGCCAAGGGGGAGGCAGCCTCTACGAGCAGTACTTC
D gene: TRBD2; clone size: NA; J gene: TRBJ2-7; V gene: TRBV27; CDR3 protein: CASSLSGWGGNSYEQYF; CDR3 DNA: TGTGCCAGCAGTTTATCGGGATGGGGAGGGAACTCCTACGAGCAGTACTTC
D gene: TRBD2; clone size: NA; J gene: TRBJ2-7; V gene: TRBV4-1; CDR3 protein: CASSHLIAGASYEQYF; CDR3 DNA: TGCGCCAGCAGCCATCTCATAGCGGGAGCTTCCTACGAGCAGTACTTC